Detailed here is one T cell receptor (beta chain). Its antigen is still unknown. The repertoire was sequenced with immunoSEQ multiplex PCR; TCRdb's copy has only in-frame clones and lacks some. In the table there are tens of thousands of clones, approximately 92% of which are singletons. The sample belongs to a study of cytomegalovirus exposure and HLA in healthy donors. Study results and limitations: Later, an analysis found that TCR clusters from the first cohort tended to co-occur in the roughly 130 validation repertoires.

Deletions cut 2 bases from V and 10 bases from J, with 5 bases between. Germline lookup yields CDR1 SEHNR and CDR2 FQNEAQ (reference sequence). The CDR3 has 10 residues. The chain employs TRBV7-9 and TRBJ1-1; no firm D call. The receptor's source is a woman aged 18-35 years in good health and CMV-seronegative. Specimen: PBMCs. CDR3 in amino acids: CASSLYRAFF. The CDR3 coding sequence is TGTGCCAGCAGCTTATATCGAGCTTTCTTT.